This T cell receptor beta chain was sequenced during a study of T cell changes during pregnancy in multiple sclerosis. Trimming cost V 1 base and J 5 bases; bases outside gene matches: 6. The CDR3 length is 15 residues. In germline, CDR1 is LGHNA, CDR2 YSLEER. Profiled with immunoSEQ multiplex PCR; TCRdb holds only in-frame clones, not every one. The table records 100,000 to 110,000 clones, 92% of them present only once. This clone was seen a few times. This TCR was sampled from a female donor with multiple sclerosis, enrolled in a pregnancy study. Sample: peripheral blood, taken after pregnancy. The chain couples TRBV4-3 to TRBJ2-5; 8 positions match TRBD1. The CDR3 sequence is CASSQATGGGETQYF. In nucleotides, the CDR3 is TGCGCCAGCAGCCAAGCAACAGGGGGAGGCGAGACCCAGTACTTC.